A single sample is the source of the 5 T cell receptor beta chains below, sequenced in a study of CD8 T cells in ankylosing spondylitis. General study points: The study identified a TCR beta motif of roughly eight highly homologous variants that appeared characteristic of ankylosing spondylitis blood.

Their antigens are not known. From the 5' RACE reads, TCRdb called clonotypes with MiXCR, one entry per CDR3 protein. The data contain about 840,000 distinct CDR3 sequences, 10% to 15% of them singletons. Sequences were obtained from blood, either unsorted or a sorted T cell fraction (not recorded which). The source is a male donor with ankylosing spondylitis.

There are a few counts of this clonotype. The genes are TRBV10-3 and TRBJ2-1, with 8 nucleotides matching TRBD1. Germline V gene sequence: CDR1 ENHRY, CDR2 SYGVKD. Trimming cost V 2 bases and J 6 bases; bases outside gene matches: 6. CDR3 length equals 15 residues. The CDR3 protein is CAISERGQELNEQFF. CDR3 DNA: TGTGCCATCAGTGAGAGGGGACAGGAACTCAATGAGCAGTTCTTC.

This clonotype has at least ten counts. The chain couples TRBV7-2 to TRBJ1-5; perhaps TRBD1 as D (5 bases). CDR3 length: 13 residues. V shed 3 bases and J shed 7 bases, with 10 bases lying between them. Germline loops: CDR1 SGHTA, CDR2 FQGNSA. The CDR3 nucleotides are TGTGCCAGCAGCTTCAGGGAATCACAGCCCCAGCATTTT. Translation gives CASSFRESQPQHF. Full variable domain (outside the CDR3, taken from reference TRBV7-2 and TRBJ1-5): GAGVSQSPSNKVTEKGKDVELRCDPISGHTALYWYRQSLGQGLEFLIYFQGNSAPDKSGLPSDRFSAERTGGSVSTLTIQRTQQEDSAVYLCASSFRESQPQHFGDGTRLSIL.

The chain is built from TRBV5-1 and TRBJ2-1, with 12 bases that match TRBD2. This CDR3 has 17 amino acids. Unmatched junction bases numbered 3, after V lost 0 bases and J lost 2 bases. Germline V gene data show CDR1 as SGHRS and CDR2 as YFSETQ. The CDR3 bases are TGCGCCAGCAGCTTGGGACTAGCGGGGGCGACCTACAATGAGCAGTTCTTC. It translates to CASSLGLAGATYNEQFF.

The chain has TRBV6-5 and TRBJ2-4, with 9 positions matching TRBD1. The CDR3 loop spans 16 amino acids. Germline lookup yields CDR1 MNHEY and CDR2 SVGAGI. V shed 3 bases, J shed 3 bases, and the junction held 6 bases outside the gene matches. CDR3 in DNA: TGTGCCAGCAGTTATGGGACAGGGCTGGGCAAAAACATTCAGTACTTC. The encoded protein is CASSYGTGLGKNIQYF.

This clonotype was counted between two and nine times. CDR3 region: CASSEAFGRASEAFF. CDR3 nucleotides: TGTGCCAGCAGTGAGGCGTTCGGGAGGGCTAGTGAAGCTTTCTTT. This chain joins TRBV2 and TRBJ1-1; D gene ambiguous. This CDR3 spans 15 amino acids. The V and J ends lost 3 bases and 7 bases respectively, with 18 bases between them. Germline-derived CDR1 and CDR2 are SNHLY and FYNNEI.